Listed here is a single T cell receptor (beta chain). The data originate from a study of blood T cells in healthy people across ages. PCR was performed a second time for about 7 to 12 cycles using a sample-barcoded 5' primer and a J-beta primer mix. TCRdb recomputed calls from the 5' RACE reads with MiXCR, one row per CDR3 protein. This table holds hundreds of thousands of distinct CDR3 sequences, roughly 25% found once. The CDR3 covers 16 residues. Per the germline V gene, CDR1 is ENHRY and CDR2 is SYGVKD. Trimming pared 5 bases from V and 4 bases from J, leaving 19 bases between. Separately, the same data were catalogued under a study of T cells of mothers and their children.

This chain connects TRBV10-3 to TRBJ2-3; a possible D gene is TRBD2 (6 bases). The specimen was blood. The sequence came from a boy younger than 18 in good health. This CDR3 reads CAISPASAPTPDTQYF. CDR3 in DNA: TGTGCCATCAGTCCTGCTAGCGCCCCGACCCCAGATACGCAGTATTTT.